One T cell receptor beta chain is described in this entry. This sample was included in a study of long-term antiretroviral therapy in people with HIV. The run of the v3.0 immunoSEQ assay was at survey level. Using immunoSEQ multiplex PCR, the repertoire was profiled, and TCRdb retains in-frame clones only, with some absent. The table has 23,000 or so clones, more than 80% seen once. V was clipped by 4 bases and J by 2 bases; unmatched bases: 11. The germline CDR1 and CDR2 sequences are LNHDA and SQIVND (reference sequence). The CDR3 length is 17 residues. This TCR came from a woman aged 40 to 50 with HIV. V is TRBV19 and J is TRBJ2-3; 8 nucleotides agree with TRBD2. The sequenced sample was unsorted PBMCs, obtained 7.6 years after starting antiretroviral therapy. The CDR3 reads CASSTPSRGGSTDTQYF. In nucleotides, the CDR3 is TGTGCCAGTAGTACCCCCTCCCGGGGGGGCTCCACAGATACGCAGTATTTT. Looking up the rest from reference TRBV19 and TRBJ2-3 gives the full variable domain: DGGITQSPKYLFRKEGQNVTLSCEQNLNHDAMYWYRQDPGQGLRLIYYSQIVNDFQKGDIAEGYSVSREKKESFPLTVTSAQKNPTAFYLCASSTPSRGGSTDTQYFGPGTRLTVL.